This TCR beta chain was found in a study of shared clonotypes between healthy human individuals. The overall study: Aged 18 to 49, the donors were a couple of women and a few men.

The CDR3 is made up of 11 amino acids. Loaded into unsorted PBMC replicate PCRs was about 0.3 ug DNA, approximately 33,000 T cell genomes. Measured with immunoSEQ multiplex PCR; TCRdb has only the in-frame clones, and not every one. The profile shows approximately 510,000 clones, approximately 85% of them singletons. The receptor was isolated from a woman between 35 and 50 years old in good health. Some clones in this sample may be carry-over from other donors' samples. This chain uses TRBV21-1 with TRBJ2-7; TRBD2, as called in the table, went unchecked against the DNA. TRBV21-1 is a recognized pseudogene. Sequencing was carried out using PBMCs. The CDR3 bases are TGTGCCAGCAGCAGGAGGTACGAGCAGTACTTC. Translating it yields CASSRRYEQYF.